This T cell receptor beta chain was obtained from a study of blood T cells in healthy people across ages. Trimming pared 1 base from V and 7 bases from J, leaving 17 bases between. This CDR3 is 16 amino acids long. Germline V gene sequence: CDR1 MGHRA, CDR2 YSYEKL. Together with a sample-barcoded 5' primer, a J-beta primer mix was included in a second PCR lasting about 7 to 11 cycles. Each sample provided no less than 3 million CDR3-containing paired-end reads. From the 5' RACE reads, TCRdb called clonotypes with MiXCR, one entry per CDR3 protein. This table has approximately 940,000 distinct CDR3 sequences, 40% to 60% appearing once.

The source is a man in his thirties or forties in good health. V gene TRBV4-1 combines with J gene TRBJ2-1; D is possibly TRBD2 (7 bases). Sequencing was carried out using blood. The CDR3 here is CASSQAGGALENEQFF. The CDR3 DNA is TGCGCCAGCAGCCAAGCTGGGGGGGCCCTAGAGAATGAGCAGTTCTTC.